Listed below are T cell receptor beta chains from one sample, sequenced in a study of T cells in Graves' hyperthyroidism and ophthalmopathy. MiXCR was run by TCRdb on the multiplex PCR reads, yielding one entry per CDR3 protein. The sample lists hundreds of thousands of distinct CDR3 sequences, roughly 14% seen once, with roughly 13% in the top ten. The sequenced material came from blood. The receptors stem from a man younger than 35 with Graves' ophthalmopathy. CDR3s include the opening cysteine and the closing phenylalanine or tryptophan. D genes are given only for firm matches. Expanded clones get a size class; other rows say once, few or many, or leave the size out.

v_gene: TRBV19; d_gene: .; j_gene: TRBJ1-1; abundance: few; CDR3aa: CASMGEGFLRNTEAFF; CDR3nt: TGTGCCAGTATGGGAGAGGGGTTTTTGCGGAACACTGAAGCTTTCTTT
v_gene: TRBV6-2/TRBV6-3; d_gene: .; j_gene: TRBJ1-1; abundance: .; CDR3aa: CASSWGGVNTEAFF; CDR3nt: TGTGCCAGCAGTTGGGGGGGCGTGAACACTGAAGCTTTCTTT
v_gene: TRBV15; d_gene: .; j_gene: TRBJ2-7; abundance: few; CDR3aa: CATSRDRERDEQYF; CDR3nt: TGTGCCACCAGCAGAGACAGGGAAAGGGACGAGCAGTACTTC
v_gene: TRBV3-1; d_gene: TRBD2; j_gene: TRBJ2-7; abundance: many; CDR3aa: CASSQSGTSGQAYF; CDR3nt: TGTGCCAGCAGCCAATCTGGGACTAGCGGTCAGGCGTACTTC
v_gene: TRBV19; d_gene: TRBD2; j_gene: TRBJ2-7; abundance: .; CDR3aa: CASSVVLAVQYEQYF; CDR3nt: TGTGCCAGTAGTGTAGTACTAGCGGTTCAATACGAGCAGTACTTC
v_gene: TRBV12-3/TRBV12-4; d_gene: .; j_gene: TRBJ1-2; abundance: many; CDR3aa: CASSLGYRAGYGYTF; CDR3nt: TGTGCCAGCAGTTTAGGTTATCGGGCAGGGTATGGCTACACCTTC
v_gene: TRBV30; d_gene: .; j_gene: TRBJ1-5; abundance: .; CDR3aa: CAGGPTGGDQPQHF; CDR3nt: TGTGCCGGGGGTCCTACGGGGGGCGATCAGCCCCAGCATTTT
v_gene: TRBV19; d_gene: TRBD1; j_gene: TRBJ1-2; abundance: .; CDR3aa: CASSIGQGLGGYTF; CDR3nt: TGTGCCAGTAGTATCGGACAGGGCCTTGGTGGCTACACCTTC
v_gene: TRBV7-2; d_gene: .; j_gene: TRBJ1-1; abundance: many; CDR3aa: CASGYTGADTEAFF; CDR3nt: TGTGCCAGCGGCTACACGGGAGCGGACACTGAAGCTTTCTTT
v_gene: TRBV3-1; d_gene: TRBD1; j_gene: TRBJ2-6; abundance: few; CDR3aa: CASRRDRGSSGANVLTF; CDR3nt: TGTGCCAGCAGACGGGACAGGGGGAGCTCTGGGGCCAACGTCCTGACTTTC
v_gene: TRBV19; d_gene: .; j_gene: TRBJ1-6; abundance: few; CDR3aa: CASILTTDGNSPLHF; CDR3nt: TGTGCCAGTATTCTTACCACGGACGGGAATTCACCCCTCCACTTT
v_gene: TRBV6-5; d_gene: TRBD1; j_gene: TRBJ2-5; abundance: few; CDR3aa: CASSYPAGRGQETQYF; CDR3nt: TGTGCCAGCAGTTACCCCGCGGGCAGGGGGCAAGAGACCCAGTACTTC
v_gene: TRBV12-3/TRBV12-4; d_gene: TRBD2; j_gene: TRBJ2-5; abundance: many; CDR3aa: CASSNGLAGGGETQYF; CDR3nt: TGTGCCAGCAGTAATGGACTAGCGGGGGGGGGAGAGACCCAGTACTTC
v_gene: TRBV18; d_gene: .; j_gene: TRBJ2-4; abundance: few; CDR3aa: CTSSPSGAKNIQYF; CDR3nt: TGTACCAGCTCGCCGTCGGGGGCCAAAAACATTCAGTACTTC
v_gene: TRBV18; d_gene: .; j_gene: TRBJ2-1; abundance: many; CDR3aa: CASSPMWKSSYNEQFF; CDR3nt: TGTGCCAGCTCACCAATGTGGAAGAGCTCCTACAATGAGCAGTTCTTC
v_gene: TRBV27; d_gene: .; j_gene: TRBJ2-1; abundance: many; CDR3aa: CASSFDGRTVWDEQFF; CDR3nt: TGTGCCAGCAGTTTTGATGGGAGGACAGTATGGGATGAGCAGTTCTTC
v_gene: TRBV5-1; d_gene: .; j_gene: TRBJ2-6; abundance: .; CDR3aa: CASSPRSGTSGANVLTF; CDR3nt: TGCGCCAGCAGCCCGCGAAGTGGTACCTCTGGGGCCAACGTCCTGACTTTC
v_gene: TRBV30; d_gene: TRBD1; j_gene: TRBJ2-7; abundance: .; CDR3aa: CAWRADRGQYEQYF; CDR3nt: TGTGCCTGGAGAGCCGACAGGGGGCAATACGAGCAGTACTTC
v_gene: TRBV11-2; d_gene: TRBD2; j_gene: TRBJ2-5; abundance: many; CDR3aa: CASSLASGETQYF; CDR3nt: TGTGCCAGCAGCTTGGCTAGCGGGGAGACCCAGTACTTC
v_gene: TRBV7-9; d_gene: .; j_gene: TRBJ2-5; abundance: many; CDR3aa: CASSQPGTKETQYF; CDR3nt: TGTGCCAGCAGCCAACCCGGGACAAAAGAGACCCAGTACTTC
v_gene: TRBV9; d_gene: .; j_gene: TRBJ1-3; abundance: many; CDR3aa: CASSPNSPSGNTIYF; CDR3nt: TGTGCCAGCAGCCCCAACTCGCCCTCTGGAAACACCATATATTTT
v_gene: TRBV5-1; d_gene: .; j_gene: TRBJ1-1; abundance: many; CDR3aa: CASSLLQGGTEAFF; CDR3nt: TGCGCCAGCAGCTTGTTGCAGGGAGGGACTGAAGCTTTCTTT
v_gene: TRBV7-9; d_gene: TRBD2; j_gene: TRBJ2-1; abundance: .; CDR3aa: CASSFTSGGAHEQFF; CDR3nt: TGTGCCAGCAGCTTCACTAGCGGGGGGGCCCATGAGCAGTTCTTC
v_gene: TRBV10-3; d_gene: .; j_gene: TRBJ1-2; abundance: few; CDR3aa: CAISDLGGTNYGYTF; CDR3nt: TGTGCCATCAGTGATTTGGGGGGCACTAACTATGGCTACACCTTC
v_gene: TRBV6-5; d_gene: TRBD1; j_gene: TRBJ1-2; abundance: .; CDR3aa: CASSYSRTGGGYTF; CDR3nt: TGTGCCAGCAGTTACTCTAGGACAGGGGGGGGCTACACCTTC
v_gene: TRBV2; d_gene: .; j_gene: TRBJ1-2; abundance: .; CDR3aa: CASRIAFIYGYTF; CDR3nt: TGTGCCAGCAGGATAGCTTTTATTTATGGCTACACCTTC
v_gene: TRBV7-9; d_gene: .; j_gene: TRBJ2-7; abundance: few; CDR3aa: CASSRTATTYEQYF; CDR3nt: TGTGCCAGCAGCCGGACAGCCACGACCTACGAGCAGTACTTC
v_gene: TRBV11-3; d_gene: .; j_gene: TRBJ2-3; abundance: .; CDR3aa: CASHLTSSTNTQYF; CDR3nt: TGTGCCAGCCATCTGACGTCTAGCACGAATACGCAGTATTTT
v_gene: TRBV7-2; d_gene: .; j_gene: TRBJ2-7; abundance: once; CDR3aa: CAGSLCDRSSYEQYF; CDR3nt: TGTGCCGGCAGCTTGTGTGACAGAAGCTCCTACGAGCAGTACTTC
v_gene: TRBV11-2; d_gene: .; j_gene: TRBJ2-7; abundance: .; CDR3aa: CASSSLGGEPYEQYF; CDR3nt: TGTGCCAGCAGCTCCTTAGGGGGGGAACCCTACGAGCAGTACTTC
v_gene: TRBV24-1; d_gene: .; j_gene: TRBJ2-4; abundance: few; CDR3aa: CATSDLGNIQYF; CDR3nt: TGTGCCACCAGTGATTTAGGAAACATTCAGTACTTC
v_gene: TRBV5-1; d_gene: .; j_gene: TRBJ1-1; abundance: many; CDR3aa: CASSLAAAVNTEAFF; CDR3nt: TGCGCCAGCAGCTTGGCTGCGGCGGTGAACACTGAAGCTTTCTTT
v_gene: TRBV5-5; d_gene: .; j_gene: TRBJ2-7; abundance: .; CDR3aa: CASTRTVQVTSYEQYF; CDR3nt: TGTGCCAGCACCCGGACCGTACAGGTTACATCCTACGAGCAGTACTTC
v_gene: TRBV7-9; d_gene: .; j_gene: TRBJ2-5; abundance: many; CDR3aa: CASSLHGAQETQYF; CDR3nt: TGTGCCAGCAGCTTGCACGGGGCCCAAGAGACCCAGTACTTC
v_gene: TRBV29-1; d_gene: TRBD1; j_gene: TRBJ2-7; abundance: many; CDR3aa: CSVAWDRGYEQYF; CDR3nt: TGCAGCGTTGCCTGGGACAGGGGGTACGAGCAGTACTTC
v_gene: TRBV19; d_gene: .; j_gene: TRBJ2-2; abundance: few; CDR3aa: CASSIAFTGISGELFF; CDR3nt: TGTGCCAGTAGTATCGCCTTTACGGGGATCTCCGGGGAGCTGTTTTTT
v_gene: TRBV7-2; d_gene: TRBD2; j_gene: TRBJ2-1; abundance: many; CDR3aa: CASSSSGSLNNEQFF; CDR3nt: TGTGCCAGCAGCTCCAGCGGGAGCCTTAACAATGAGCAGTTCTTC
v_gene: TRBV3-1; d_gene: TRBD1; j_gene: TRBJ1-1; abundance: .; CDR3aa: CTSSQGGTEAFF; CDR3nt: TGTACCAGCAGCCAGGGGGGCACTGAAGCTTTCTTT
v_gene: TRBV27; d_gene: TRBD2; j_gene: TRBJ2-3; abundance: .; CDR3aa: CASTWGGETTDTQYF; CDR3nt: TGTGCCAGCACCTGGGGGGGGGAGACCACAGATACGCAGTATTTT
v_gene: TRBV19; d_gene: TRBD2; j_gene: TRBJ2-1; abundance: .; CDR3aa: CASSKTSGGAEDEQFF; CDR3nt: TGTGCCAGTAGCAAGACTAGCGGGGGGGCCGAAGATGAGCAGTTCTTC
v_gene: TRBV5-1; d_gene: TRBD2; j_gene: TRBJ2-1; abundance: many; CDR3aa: CASSVSGSDYNEQFF; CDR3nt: TGCGCCAGCAGCGTTAGCGGGAGCGATTACAATGAGCAGTTCTTC
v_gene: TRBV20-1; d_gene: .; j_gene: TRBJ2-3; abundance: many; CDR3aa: CSARRDPRTQYF; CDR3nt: TGCAGTGCTAGGAGGGACCCCCGAACGCAGTATTTT
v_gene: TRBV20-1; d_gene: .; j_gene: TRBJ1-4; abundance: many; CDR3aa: CSVRPATNEKLFF; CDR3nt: TGCAGTGTTAGACCGGCAACTAATGAAAAACTGTTTTTT
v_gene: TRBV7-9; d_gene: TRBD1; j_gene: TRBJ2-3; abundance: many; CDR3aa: CASSLAWTGTSTDTQYF; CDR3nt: TGTGCCAGCAGCTTAGCGTGGACAGGAACTAGCACAGATACGCAGTATTTT
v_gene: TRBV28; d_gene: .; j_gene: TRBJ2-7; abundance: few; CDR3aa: CASSPGGQGEYEQYF; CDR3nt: TGTGCCAGCTCTCCCGGGGGGCAGGGGGAATACGAGCAGTACTTC
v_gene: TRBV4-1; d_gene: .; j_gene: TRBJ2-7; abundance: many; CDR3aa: CASSQTGLSYEQYF; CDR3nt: TGCGCCAGCAGCCAGACAGGCTTATCCTACGAGCAGTACTTC
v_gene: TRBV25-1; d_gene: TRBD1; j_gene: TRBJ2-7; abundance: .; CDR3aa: CASSGPLDRGRYEQYF; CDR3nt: TGTGCCAGCAGTGGGCCCCTGGACAGGGGGCGGTACGAGCAGTACTTC
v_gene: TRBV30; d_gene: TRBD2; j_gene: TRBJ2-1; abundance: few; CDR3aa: CACKPGLASNEQFF; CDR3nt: TGTGCCTGCAAACCGGGACTAGCGAGCAATGAGCAGTTCTTC
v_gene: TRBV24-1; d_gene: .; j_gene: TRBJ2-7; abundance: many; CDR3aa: CATSDLGGEQYF; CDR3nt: TGTGCCACCAGTGATTTAGGGGGCGAGCAGTACTTC
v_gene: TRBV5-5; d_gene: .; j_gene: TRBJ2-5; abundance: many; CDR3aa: CASSLVQIVVTQYF; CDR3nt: TGTGCCAGCAGCTTGGTGCAGATAGTGGTGACCCAGTACTTC
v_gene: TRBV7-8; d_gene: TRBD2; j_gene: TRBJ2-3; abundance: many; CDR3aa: CASSLSGEGIDTQYF; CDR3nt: TGTGCCAGCAGCTTATCGGGGGAGGGCATAGATACGCAGTATTTT
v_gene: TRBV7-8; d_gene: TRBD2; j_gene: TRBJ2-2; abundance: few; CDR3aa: CASSLGGGGNTGELFF; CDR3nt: TGTGCCAGCAGCTTAGGGGGGGGGGGGAACACCGGGGAGCTGTTTTTT
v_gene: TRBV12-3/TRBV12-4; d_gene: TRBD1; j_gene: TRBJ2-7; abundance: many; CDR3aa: CASTLGQGVAEQYF; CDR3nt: TGTGCCAGCACCCTAGGACAGGGGGTTGCCGAGCAGTACTTC
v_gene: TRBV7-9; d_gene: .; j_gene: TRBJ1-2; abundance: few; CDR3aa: CASSSVGGGYGYTF; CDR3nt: TGTGCCAGCAGCAGCGTCGGAGGGGGCTATGGCTACACCTTC
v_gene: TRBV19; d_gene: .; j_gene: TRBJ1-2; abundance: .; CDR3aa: CASSPTGADYGYTF; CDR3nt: TGTGCCAGTAGTCCAACCGGGGCCGACTATGGCTACACCTTC
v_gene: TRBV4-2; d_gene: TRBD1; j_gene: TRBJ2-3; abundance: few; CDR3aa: CASSQGTGGRTSTDTQYF; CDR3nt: TGTGCCAGCAGCCAGGGGACAGGGGGCCGCACTAGCACAGATACGCAGTATTTT
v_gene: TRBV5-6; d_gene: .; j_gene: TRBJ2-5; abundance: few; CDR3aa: CASSLAGNHQETQYF; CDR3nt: TGTGCCAGCAGCTTGGCCGGGAACCATCAAGAGACCCAGTACTTC
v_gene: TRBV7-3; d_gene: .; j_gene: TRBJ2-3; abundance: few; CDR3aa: CASSLRGTSTDTQYF; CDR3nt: TGTGCCAGCAGCTTAAGGGGTACTAGCACAGATACGCAGTATTTT
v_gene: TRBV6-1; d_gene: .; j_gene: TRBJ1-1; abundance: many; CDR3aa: CASSEGFWSTEAFF; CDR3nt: TGTGCCAGCAGTGAGGGTTTTTGGAGCACTGAAGCTTTCTTT